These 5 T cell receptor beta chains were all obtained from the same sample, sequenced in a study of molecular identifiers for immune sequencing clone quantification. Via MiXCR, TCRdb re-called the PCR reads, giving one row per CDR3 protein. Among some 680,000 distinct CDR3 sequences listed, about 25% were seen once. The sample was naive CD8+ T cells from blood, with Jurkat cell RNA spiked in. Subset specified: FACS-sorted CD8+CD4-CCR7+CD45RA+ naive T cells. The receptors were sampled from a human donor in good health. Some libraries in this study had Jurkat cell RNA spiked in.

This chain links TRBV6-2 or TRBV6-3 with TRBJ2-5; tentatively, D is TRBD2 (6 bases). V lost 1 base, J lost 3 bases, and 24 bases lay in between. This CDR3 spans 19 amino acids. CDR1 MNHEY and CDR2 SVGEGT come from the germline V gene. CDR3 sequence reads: CASSYWVGPVGREEETQYF. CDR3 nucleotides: TGTGCCAGCAGTTACTGGGTCGGCCCAGTGGGCAGGGAGGAAGAGACCCAGTACTTC.

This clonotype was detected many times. The CDR3 here is CSARDAGTGIDEQYF. Here the CDR3 DNA reads TGCAGTGCTAGAGATGCAGGGACAGGGATCGACGAGCAGTACTTC. J is TRBJ2-7 and V is TRBV20-1; the match to TRBD1 covers 9 bases. The CDR3 length is 15 residues. Germline V lookup: CDR1 DFQATT, CDR2 SNEGSKA (reference sequence). V was pared by 0 bases and J by 5 bases, with 8 bases of the junction left unmatched.

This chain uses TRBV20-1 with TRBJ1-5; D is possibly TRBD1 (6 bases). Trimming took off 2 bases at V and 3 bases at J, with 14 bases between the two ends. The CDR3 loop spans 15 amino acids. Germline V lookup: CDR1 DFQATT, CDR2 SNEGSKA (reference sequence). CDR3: CSARLQGWYNQPQHF. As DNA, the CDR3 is TGCAGTGCTAGACTACAGGGCTGGTACAATCAGCCCCAGCATTTT.

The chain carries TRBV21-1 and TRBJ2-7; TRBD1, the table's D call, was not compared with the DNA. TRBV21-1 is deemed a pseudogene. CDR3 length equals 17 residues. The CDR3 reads CASSPSRGPGAYYEQYF. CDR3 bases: TGTGCCAGCAGCCCTAGCAGGGGTCCTGGTGCCTACTACGAGCAGTACTTC.

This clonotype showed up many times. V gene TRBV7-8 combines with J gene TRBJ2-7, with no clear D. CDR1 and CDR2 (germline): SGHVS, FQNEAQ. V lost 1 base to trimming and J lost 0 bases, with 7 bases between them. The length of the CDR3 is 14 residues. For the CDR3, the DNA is TGTGCCAGCAGCTTAGACGTCAGCTCCTACGAGCAGTACTTC. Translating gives CASSLDVSSYEQYF.